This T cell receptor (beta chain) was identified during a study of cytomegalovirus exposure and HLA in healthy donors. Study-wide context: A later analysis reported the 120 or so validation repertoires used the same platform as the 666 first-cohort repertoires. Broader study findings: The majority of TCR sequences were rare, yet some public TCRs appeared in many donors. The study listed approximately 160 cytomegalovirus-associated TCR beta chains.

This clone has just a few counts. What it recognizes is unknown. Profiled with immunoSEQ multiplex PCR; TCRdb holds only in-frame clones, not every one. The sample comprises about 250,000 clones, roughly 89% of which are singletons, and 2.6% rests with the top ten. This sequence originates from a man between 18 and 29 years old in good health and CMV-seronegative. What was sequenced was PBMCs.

The CDR3, as DNA: TGTGCCAGCAGCCCGATACACGGGGAGCTGTTTTTT. This gives the protein CASSPIHGELFF. The chain carries TRBV7-3 and TRBJ2-2; D remains ambiguous. Germline V gene lookup returns CDR1 SGHTA and CDR2 FQGTGA. The CDR3 spans 12 residues. V was trimmed by 5 bases and J by 7 bases, leaving 8 bases between them.